This T cell receptor beta chain was sequenced during a study of blood T cells in healthy people across ages. Ranging in age from about 6 to 95, the donors were healthy Caucasian individuals from Russia. Next came a second PCR, run for roughly 6 to 11 cycles, which used a sample-barcoded 5' primer along with a J-beta primer mix. Each cDNA molecule was tagged by a template-switch adaptor that had 12 random nucleotides. A minimum of 2.5 million CDR3-containing paired-end reads was obtained for each sample. In TCRdb, the 5' RACE reads were re-called with MiXCR into one record per CDR3 protein. The sample holds around 1.1 million distinct CDR3 sequences, around two fifths seen once. Study conclusions and caveats: Leaving the PBMCs unsorted stopped any conclusive comparison of naive versus antigen-experienced cells.

This clonotype appeared a few times. Its antigen is not known. The TCR comes from a man aged 18 to 29 in good health. The sequencing input was blood.

CDR3 in amino acids: CASRTYEGLSNQPQHF. DNA for the CDR3: TGTGCCAGCAGGACTTATGAAGGTCTTAGCAATCAGCCCCAGCATTTT. The chain joins TRBV6-2 or TRBV6-3 to TRBJ1-5; D not resolved. Trimming left V 6 bases short and J 0 bases short, with 15 bases between. The CDR3 runs 16 residues. Germline V gene sequence: CDR1 MNHEY, CDR2 SVGEGT.